These 20 T cell receptor beta chains were sequenced from one sample in a study of cytomegalovirus exposure and HLA in healthy donors. Both 60 Vbeta primers and 13 Jbeta primers went into the PCR. Sequencing was performed with immunoSEQ multiplex PCR; in TCRdb, only in-frame clones are kept and a portion is missing. The table for this sample gives around 100,000 clones. Sequences were obtained from PBMCs. These receptors all come from a woman under 40 in good health and CMV-seronegative.

V usage is TRBV2 and J usage is TRBJ2-1; D is uncertain. This CDR3 spans 11 amino acids. The V end lost 8 bases, the J end lost 9 bases, and 11 bases lay between the germline ends. Per the germline V gene, CDR1 is SNHLY and CDR2 is FYNNEI. The CDR3 loop reads CASLGLFEQFF. The CDR3 DNA reads TGTGCCAGCCTTGGCCTGTTTGAGCAGTTCTTC.

This chain connects TRBV30 to TRBJ2-7; 7 bases are shared with TRBD2. From germline, CDR1 is GTSNPN and CDR2 SVGIG (reference sequence). Trimming took 0 bases from V and 1 from J; bases not matched to a gene: 9. The CDR3 totals 16 residues. In DNA form, the CDR3 reads TGTGCCTGGAGTGTAAACGGGGGGAATGATTCCTACGAGCAGTACTTC. Translating gives CAWSVNGGNDSYEQYF. Full variable domain (missing parts from reference TRBV30 and TRBJ2-7): SQTIHQWPATLVQPVGSPLSLECTVEGTSNPNLYWYRQAAGRGLQLLFYSVGIGQISSEVPQNLSASRPQDRQFILSSKKLLLSDSGFYLCAWSVNGGNDSYEQYFGPGTRLTVT.

The chain is built from TRBV9 and TRBJ2-2; 7 nucleotides agree with TRBD1. With 0 bases clipped from V and 0 bases from J, the junction kept 2 bases outside the gene matches. CDR1 is SGDLS, CDR2 YYNGEE, per germline. This CDR3 region has 16 residues. Written as DNA, the CDR3 is TGTGCCAGCAGCGTAGTGGGGACAGCGAACACCGGGGAGCTGTTTTTT. It encodes CASSVVGTANTGELFF. Full variable domain (rest looked up from reference TRBV9 and TRBJ2-2): DSGVTQTPKHLITATGQRVTLRCSPRSGDLSVYWYQQSLDQGLQFLIQYYNGEERAKGNILERFSAQQFPDLHSELNLSSLELGDSALYFCASSVVGTANTGELFFGEGSRLTVL.

The chain joins TRBV28 to TRBJ1-1; D remains unclear. Germline CDR1 and CDR2: MDHEN and SYDVKM. V lost 6 bases and J lost 1, with 3 bases in between. The CDR3 runs to 11 residues. The CDR3 bases are TGTGCCAGCAGCTCGAACACTGAAGCTTTCTTT. This gives the protein CASSSNTEAFF.

The chain has TRBV5-1 and TRBJ2-7, with 13 bases fitting TRBD2. Germline V gene data show CDR1 as SGHRS and CDR2 as YFSETQ. V was clipped by 3 bases and J by 3 bases; unmatched bases: 3. This CDR3 comprises 15 residues. This chain's CDR3 is CASSSWTSGSYEQYF. The CDR3 nucleotides read TGCGCCAGCAGCTCCTGGACTAGCGGGAGCTACGAGCAGTACTTC.

CDR3 sequence reads: CASSSERESPKNIQYF. CDR3 in DNA: TGTGCCAGCAGTTCAGAGCGGGAGTCCCCCAAAAACATTCAGTACTTC. The V call is TRBV28, the J call TRBJ2-4; 8 positions agree with TRBD2. CDR1 and CDR2 from the germline V gene are MDHEN and SYDVKM. This CDR3 has 16 residues. V lost 4 bases and J lost 2; bases outside the gene matches: 7.

This chain uses TRBV7-2 with TRBJ1-1; D is unresolved. CDR1 SGHTA and CDR2 FQGNSA come from the germline V gene. Trimming stripped 1 base from V and 6 bases from J, with 12 bases between. CDR3 length: 14 amino acids. CDR3 DNA sequence: TGTGCCAGCAGCTTAGTTGGCGTCGGGGCTGAAGCTTTCTTT. Protein: CASSLVGVGAEAFF.

With regard to this clone: Distinct nucleotide sequences in the sample also encode this CDR3. The chain recombines TRBV6-5 with TRBJ2-3; tentatively, D is TRBD2 (6 bases). The CDR3 extends over 14 amino acids. V lost 2 bases, J lost 0 bases, and 6 bases lay in between. Per germline, CDR1 MNHEY and CDR2 SVGAGI. CDR3 nucleotides: TGTGCCAGCAGTTACGGAGGGAGCACAGATACGCAGTATTTT. It yields the protein CASSYGGSTDTQYF.

The V gene is TRBV27, the J gene TRBJ2-2, with D perhaps TRBD2 (7 bases). CDR3 length: 15 residues. V shed 6 bases and J shed 7 bases, with 18 bases lying between them. Germline V gene sequence: CDR1 MNHEY, CDR2 SMNVEV (reference sequence). The CDR3 is CASSLLGGRVGELFF. CDR3 DNA: TGTGCCAGCAGCCTCCTGGGGGGGCGCGTCGGGGAGCTGTTTTTT.

J is TRBJ1-2 and V is TRBV7-2; maybe TRBD1 (5 bases). Per the germline V gene, CDR1 is SGHTA and CDR2 is FQGNSA. The CDR3 has 16 residues. V lost 5 bases to trimming and J lost 5 bases, with 21 bases between them. The CDR3 nucleotides are TGTGCCAGCAGCCTTTCTCGACAGCTAAACCTTTATGGCTACACCTTC. It is translated as CASSLSRQLNLYGYTF.

The chain has TRBV5-4 and TRBJ2-7; tentatively, D is TRBD1 (5 bases). Looked up from germline, CDR1 is SGHNT and CDR2 is YYREEE (reference sequence). V lost 0 bases to trimming and J lost 3 bases, with 13 bases between them. CDR3 length: 15 amino acids. As DNA, the CDR3 is TGTGCCAGCAGCTTGGAGCAGGGAAGAGTCTACGAGCAGTACTTC. Translating it yields CASSLEQGRVYEQYF.

The chain combines TRBV5-8 with TRBJ1-1; D ambiguous. The CDR3 length is 13 residues. V gave up 1 base and J gave up 1 base, with 5 bases separating them. Germline V CDR1 and CDR2: SGHTS, YDEGEE. This CDR3 is CASSLFRNTEAFF. CDR3 nucleotide sequence: TGTGCCAGCAGCTTGTTTAGGAACACTGAAGCTTTCTTT.

The genes are TRBV28 and TRBJ1-2, with 9 bases identical to TRBD1. The CDR3 consists of 15 residues. V lost 4 bases, J lost 7 bases, and 10 bases stayed unmatched. Per the germline V gene, CDR1 is MDHEN and CDR2 is SYDVKM. CDR3 bases: TGTGCCAGCAGTTCCTTCGACAGGGGGGGAGGTGGCTACACCTTC. Its protein is CASSSFDRGGGGYTF.

The V gene is TRBV9, the J gene TRBJ2-6, with TRBD1 identical over 9 bases. The CDR3 has 18 amino acids. Germline V CDR1 and CDR2: SGDLS, YYNGEE. With V trimmed by 3 bases and J by 0 bases, 7 bases remained unmatched. The CDR3 DNA reads as TGTGCCAGCAGCGGGACAGGGGTGGATAGCTCTGGGGCCAACGTCCTGACTTTC. It codes for CASSGTGVDSSGANVLTF.

V gene TRBV4-2 combines with J gene TRBJ2-1, with 10 bases matching TRBD1. Germline V gene sequence: CDR1 LGHNA, CDR2 YNFKEQ. The CDR3 runs to 13 residues. After removal of 4 bases from V and 10 bases from J, the junction contained 4 bases not matched to a gene. CDR3 region: CASSLGQGDEQFF. CDR3 coding DNA: TGTGCCAGCAGCCTCGGACAGGGGGACGAGCAGTTCTTC.

The rearrangement links TRBV7-8 to TRBJ2-1; D remains ambiguous. Germline V gene lookup returns CDR1 SGHVS and CDR2 FQNEAQ. The V and J ends lost 1 base and 9 bases respectively, with 7 bases between them. This CDR3 region has 12 residues. In DNA, the CDR3 is TGTGCCAGCAGCTTAGTAGGCGGTGAGCAGTTCTTC. Its translation: CASSLVGGEQFF.

The V gene is TRBV28, the J gene TRBJ1-5; 7 bases match TRBD1. Germline V gene sequence: CDR1 MDHEN, CDR2 SYDVKM. The CDR3 covers 16 residues. Trimming cost V 2 bases and J 3 bases; bases outside gene matches: 7. The CDR3 DNA reads as TGTGCCAGCAGTTTAGCGACAGGGAGGTACAATCAGCCCCAGCATTTT. Its protein product is CASSLATGRYNQPQHF.

On this clone: Sequence at one end of the junction differs from germline and may be a read error. The J gene is TRBJ1-1, the V gene TRBV2; 7 bases line up with TRBD1. The CDR3 is made up of 13 amino acids. Germline lookup yields CDR1 SNHLY and CDR2 FYNNEI. The CDR3 here is CASSDRGNAEAFF. The CDR3 DNA reads as TGTGCCAGCAGTGACAGGGGGAACGCTGAAGCTTTCTTT.

CDR3 nucleotides: TGTGCCAGTGGGGGAGGACTGTTCACAGATACGCAGTATTTT. It codes for CASGGGLFTDTQYF. The chain links TRBV2 to TRBJ2-3; a possible D gene is TRBD2 (6 bases). This CDR3 has 14 residues. Trimming stripped 9 bases from V and 2 bases from J, with 15 bases between. The V gene's germline CDR1 is SNHLY and CDR2 FYNNEI. The full variable domain, completed using reference TRBV2 and TRBJ2-3, is EPEVTQTPSHQVTQMGQEVILRCVPISNHLYFYWYRQILGQKVEFLVSFYNNEISEKSEIFDDQFSVERPDGSNFTLKIRSTKLEDSAMYFCASGGGLFTDTQYFGPGTRLTVL.

The chain joins TRBV11-2 to TRBJ1-1, with D possibly being TRBD1 (6 bases). The CDR3 runs to 16 residues. Trimming shortened V by 6 bases and J by 5 bases, and 22 bases separated the two germline ends. CDR1 and CDR2 (germline): SGHAT, FQNNGV. The CDR3 protein is CASRVRKGDPVTEAFF. CDR3 in DNA: TGTGCCAGCAGAGTCCGTAAGGGGGACCCCGTTACTGAAGCTTTCTTT.